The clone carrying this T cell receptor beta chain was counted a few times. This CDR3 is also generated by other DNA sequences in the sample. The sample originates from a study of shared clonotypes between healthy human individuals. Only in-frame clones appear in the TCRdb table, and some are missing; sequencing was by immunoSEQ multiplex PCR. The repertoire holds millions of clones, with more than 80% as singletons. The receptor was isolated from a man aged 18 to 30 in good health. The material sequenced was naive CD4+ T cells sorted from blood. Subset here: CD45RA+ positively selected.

CDR3 protein: CASSFNLNTEAFF. Written as DNA, the CDR3 is TGTGCCAGCAGCTTTAACCTGAACACTGAAGCTTTCTTT. The V and J genes are TRBV7-9 and TRBJ1-1; D remains unclear. Germline V gene sequence: CDR1 SEHNR, CDR2 FQNEAQ (reference sequence). V lost 3 bases to trimming and J lost 0 bases, with 5 bases between them. The CDR3 runs to 13 residues.